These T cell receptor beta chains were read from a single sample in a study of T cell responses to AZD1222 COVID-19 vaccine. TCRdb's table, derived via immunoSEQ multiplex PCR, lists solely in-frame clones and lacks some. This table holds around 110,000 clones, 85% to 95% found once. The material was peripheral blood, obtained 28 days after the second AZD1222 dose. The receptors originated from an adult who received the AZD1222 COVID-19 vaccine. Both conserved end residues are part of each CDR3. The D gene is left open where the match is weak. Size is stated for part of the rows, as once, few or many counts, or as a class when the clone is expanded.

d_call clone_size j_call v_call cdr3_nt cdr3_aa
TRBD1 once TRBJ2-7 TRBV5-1 TGCGCCAGCAGCTTGGACAGGGGGACGGTCGAGCAGTACTTC CASSLDRGTVEQYF
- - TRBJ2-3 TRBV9 TGTGCCAGCAGCGTAGCGCAGAGCACAGATACGCAGTATTTT CASSVAQSTDTQYF
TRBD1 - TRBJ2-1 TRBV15 TGTGCCACCAGCCCGGGACAGGGCCCCTACAATGAGCAGTTCTTC CATSPGQGPYNEQFF
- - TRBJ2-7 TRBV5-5 TGTGCCAGCAGCGGGTTTACCTACGAGCAGTACTTC CASSGFTYEQYF
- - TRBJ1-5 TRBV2 TGTGCCAGCACTGTGACCCTCAATCAGCCCCAGCATTTT CASTVTLNQPQHF
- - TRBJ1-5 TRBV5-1 TGCGCCAGCAGCTTGACGAGCAATCAGCCCCAGCATTTT CASSLTSNQPQHF
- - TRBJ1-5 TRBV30 TGTGCCTGGAGTGTACCTGGTCAGCCCCAGCATTTT CAWSVPGQPQHF
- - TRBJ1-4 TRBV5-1 TGCGCCAGCAGCTTGGGTGGCAGGACTAATGAAAAACTGTTTTTT CASSLGGRTNEKLFF
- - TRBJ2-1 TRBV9 TGTGCCAGCAGCGTAGCGGGACTTTACAATGAGCAGTTCTTC CASSVAGLYNEQFF
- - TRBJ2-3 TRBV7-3 TGTGCCAGCAGCGCCACTAGCACAGATACGCAGTATTTT CASSATSTDTQYF
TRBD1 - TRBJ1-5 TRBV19 TGTGCCAGTGGCACAACAGGGGTTAACAATCAGCCCCAGCATTTT CASGTTGVNNQPQHF
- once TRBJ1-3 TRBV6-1 TGTGCCAGCAGTGAATTAGGGATCGGCAGCGGAAACACCATATATTTT CASSELGIGSGNTIYF
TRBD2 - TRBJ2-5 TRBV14 TGTGCCAGCAGCCAAGGACTAGCGGGAGTAATCCTAGAGACCCAGTACTTC CASSQGLAGVILETQYF
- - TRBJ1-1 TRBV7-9 TGTGCCAGCAGCTGGGGATTGACTGAAGCTTTCTTT CASSWGLTEAFF
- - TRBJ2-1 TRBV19 TGTGCCAGTAGTATAGCGGGAGTCTCCTACAATGAGCAGTTCTTC CASSIAGVSYNEQFF
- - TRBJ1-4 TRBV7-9 TGTGCCAGCAGCCCAATGGATGAAAAACTGTTTTTT CASSPMDEKLFF
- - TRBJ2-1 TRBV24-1 TGTGCCACTGGGAGGAGCAACTCCTACAATGAGCAGTTCTTC CATGRSNSYNEQFF
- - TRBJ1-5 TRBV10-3 TGTGCCATCAGTAGGACAGCCGTCGAAATGAATCAGCCCCAGCATTTT CAISRTAVEMNQPQHF
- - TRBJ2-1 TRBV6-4 TGTGCCAGCAGTGGAGTGCCTGGCTCCTACAATGAGCAGTTCTTC CASSGVPGSYNEQFF
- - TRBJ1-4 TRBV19 TGTGCCAGTAGTACTGCAACTAATGAAAAACTGTTTTTT CASSTATNEKLFF
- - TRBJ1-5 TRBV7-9 TGTGCCAGCAGCTTAGGGGTCCTGAGGGGCAATCAGCCCCAGCATTTT CASSLGVLRGNQPQHF
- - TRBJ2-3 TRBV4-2 TGTGCCAGCAGCCAAGAGGTGGCCAACCCCACAGATACGCAGTATTTT CASSQEVANPTDTQYF
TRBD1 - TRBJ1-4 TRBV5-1 TGCGCCAGCAGCGGCGGAACCGGGACAGTAAATGAAAAACTGTTTTTT CASSGGTGTVNEKLFF
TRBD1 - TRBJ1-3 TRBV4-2 TGTGCCAGCAGCCAACGGTTGGGACAGGGACTCGCCGGAAACACCATATATTTT CASSQRLGQGLAGNTIYF
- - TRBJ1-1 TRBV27 TGTGCCAGCAGTTTAGGAGGAGGAGGGAGGGACACTGAAGCTTTCTTT CASSLGGGGRDTEAFF
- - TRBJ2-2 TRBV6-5 TGTGCCAGCCTAAGCGTGGGACGAGGGACCGGGGAGCTGTTTTTT CASLSVGRGTGELFF
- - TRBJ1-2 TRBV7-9 TGTGCCAGCAGCCCTCAGGGCGCCGGAGGCTACACCTTC CASSPQGAGGYTF
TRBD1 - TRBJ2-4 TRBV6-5 TGTGCCAGCAGTTCGGTGGACAGGGGAACCAAAAACATTCAGTACTTC CASSSVDRGTKNIQYF
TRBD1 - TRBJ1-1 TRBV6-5 TGTGCCAGCAGTTACTCTACAGGGGGCGAGACTGAAGCTTTCTTT CASSYSTGGETEAFF
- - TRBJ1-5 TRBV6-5 TGTGCCAGCAGTCCGGGACACCTCAATCAGCCCCAGCATTTT CASSPGHLNQPQHF
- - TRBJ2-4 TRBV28 TGTGCCAGCAGTTTACCCCAAGCCAAAAACATTCAGTACTTC CASSLPQAKNIQYF
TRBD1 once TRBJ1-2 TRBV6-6 TGTGCCAGCAGTTACCCAGGACAGGGAAGGGATGGCTACACCTTC CASSYPGQGRDGYTF
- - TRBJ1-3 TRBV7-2 TGTGCCAGCAGCCGAGAGCGCGGAAACACCATATATTTT CASSRERGNTIYF
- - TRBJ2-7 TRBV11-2 TGTGCCAGCAGCTTCGGGGGATCAGTAGAGCAGTACTTC CASSFGGSVEQYF
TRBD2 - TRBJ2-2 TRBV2 TGTGCCAGCCGAGGACTAGCGGGAGCCCTGAAGCTGTTTTTT CASRGLAGALKLFF
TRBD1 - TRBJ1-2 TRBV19 TGTGCCAGTAGTCCCCCCGGGACAGCAAACTATGGCTACACCTTC CASSPPGTANYGYTF
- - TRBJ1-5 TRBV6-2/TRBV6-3 TGTGCCAGCAGTTACTCGAATTTGGGGCAAGGAGGAAGGGACCAGCCCCAGCATTTT CASSYSNLGQGGRDQPQHF
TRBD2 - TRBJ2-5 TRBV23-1 TGCGCCAGCAGTCAATCGGGACATCGTCTTAGCGGGAGGGCCGGAGAGACCCAGTACTTC CASSQSGHRLSGRAGETQYF
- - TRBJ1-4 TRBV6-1 TGTGCCAGCAGTGAACAGGCAGGGGAATCGGAAAAACTGTTTTTT CASSEQAGESEKLFF
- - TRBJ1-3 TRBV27 TGTGCCAGCAGTTTACGACGGCATCTAGTCCCCGGAAACACCATATATTTT CASSLRRHLVPGNTIYF
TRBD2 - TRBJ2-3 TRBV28 TGTGCCAGCAGTCTTCTAGCGGGAAATACAGATACGCAGTATTTT CASSLLAGNTDTQYF
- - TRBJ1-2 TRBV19 TGTGCCAGTAGTACCGTTTATGGCTACACCTTC CASSTVYGYTF
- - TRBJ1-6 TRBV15 TGTGCCACCAGCAGAGATGATTCACCCCTCCACTTT CATSRDDSPLHF
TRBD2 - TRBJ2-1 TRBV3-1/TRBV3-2 TGTGCCAGCAGCCTAGGGACTAGCGGGGCCAATGAGCAGTTCTTC CASSLGTSGANEQFF
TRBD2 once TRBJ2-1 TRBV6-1 TGTGCCAGCAGTGCTCTAGCGGGAGAACCCTACAATGAGCAGTTCTTC CASSALAGEPYNEQFF
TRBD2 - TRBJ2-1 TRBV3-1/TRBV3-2 TGTGCCAGCAGCCTGGGACTAGCGGACAATGAGCAGTTCTTC CASSLGLADNEQFF
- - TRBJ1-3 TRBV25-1 TGTGCCAGCAGTGAATCAGGGTTTGTTGGAAACACCATATATTTT CASSESGFVGNTIYF
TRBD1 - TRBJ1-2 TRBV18 TGTGCCAGCTCGCAGGGACAGGGAAATGGCTACACCTTC CASSQGQGNGYTF
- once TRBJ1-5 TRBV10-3 TGTGCCATCAGTGAAGTCAGCAGGAATCAGCCCCAGCATTTT CAISEVSRNQPQHF
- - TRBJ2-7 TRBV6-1 TGTGCCAGCAGTGATCTTATGGGGTCCTACGAGCAGTACTTC CASSDLMGSYEQYF
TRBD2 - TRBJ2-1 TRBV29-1 TGCAGCGTTGAAGGGGCGGGAGGGCCGCAACAGTTCTTC CSVEGAGGPQQFF
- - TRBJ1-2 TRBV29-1 TGCAGCGTTCCCCGGGCTCCGGGAGGAGGCTACACCTTC CSVPRAPGGGYTF
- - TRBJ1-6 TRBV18 TGTGCCAGCTCACCAAATGGGGAGTATTCACCCCTCCACTTT CASSPNGEYSPLHF
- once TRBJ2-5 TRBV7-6 TGTGCCAGCAGCTTAGCGACGGGGCAGGAGACCCAGTACTTC CASSLATGQETQYF